A selection of T cell receptor beta chains follows, all from one sample in a study of T-cell reconstitution after alpha-beta-depleted transplantation in children. TCRdb redid the calling of the PCR reads with MiXCR, one entry per CDR3 protein. Of hundreds of thousands of distinct CDR3 sequences in the sample, over 10% were seen once. The sequencing used PBMCs, mostly from graft donor cells, collected 360 days after TCRalphabeta/CD19-depleted stem cell transplant. The source of these receptors is a male patient under 18 who had a stem cell transplant for acute myeloid leukemia, so the T cells may come from the graft donor. The CDR3 runs from the conserved cysteine through the conserved F or W. Fields, in order: J gene, V gene, D gene, clone size, CDR3 protein, CDR3 DNA. A D gene is named only where the DNA matches it firmly. Part of the rows lack a size; the others show once, few, many or a class for expanded clones.

TRBJ1-5 TRBV28 NA NA CASSFPDASNQPQHF TGTGCCAGCAGTTTCCCCGATGCTAGCAATCAGCCCCAGCATTTT
TRBJ2-1 TRBV28 TRBD2 NA CASSSFSGTYNEQFF TGTGCCAGCAGTTCGTTTAGCGGGACCTACAATGAGCAGTTCTTC
TRBJ2-7 TRBV7-8 NA few CASSLASRYEQYF TGTGCCAGCAGCTTAGCGTCCAGATACGAGCAGTACTTC
TRBJ2-3 TRBV6-1 NA many CASRRASTDTQYF TGTGCCAGCCGACGGGCTAGCACAGATACGCAGTATTTT
TRBJ2-2 TRBV5-1 NA few CASSLIPGTNTGELFF TGCGCCAGCAGCTTGATCCCGGGAACGAACACCGGGGAGCTGTTTTTT
TRBJ2-7 TRBV29-1 NA many CSVGRTAYEQYF TGCAGCGTAGGCCGAACCGCCTACGAGCAGTACTTC
TRBJ2-7 TRBV7-9 NA NA CASSLTTDRPYEQYF TGTGCCAGCAGCTTAACGACAGATAGACCCTACGAGCAGTACTTC
TRBJ1-2 TRBV24-1 NA many CATSDLEGYTF TGTGCCACCAGTGATTTGGAAGGCTACACCTTC
TRBJ2-5 TRBV7-9 TRBD1 NA CASRLNRGRWGTQYF TGTGCCAGCAGACTAAACAGGGGGCGCTGGGGGACCCAGTACTTC
TRBJ2-1 TRBV19 NA many CASSIAGSSYNEQFF TGTGCCAGTAGTATAGCGGGATCCTCCTACAATGAGCAGTTCTTC
TRBJ2-1 TRBV27 NA NA CASSLSVGGIFNEQFF TGTGCCAGCAGTTTGTCAGTCGGCGGAATCTTCAATGAGCAGTTCTTC
TRBJ2-4 TRBV27 NA few CASSSPGTVPDIQYF TGTGCCAGCAGTTCGCCGGGAACGGTACCCGACATTCAGTACTTC
TRBJ2-1 TRBV7-8 NA few CASSSLGGNSYNEQFF TGTGCCAGCAGCTCGTTGGGGGGCAACTCCTACAATGAGCAGTTCTTC
TRBJ2-7 TRBV7-6 TRBD1 few CASSSTGGGYEQYF TGTGCCAGCAGCTCGACAGGGGGCGGCTACGAGCAGTACTTC
TRBJ2-7 TRBV6-5 NA NA CASSYTTISGEQYF TGTGCCAGCAGTTACACTACTATCAGCGGTGAGCAGTACTTC
TRBJ2-7 TRBV5-6 NA NA CASSLDQVWGMEQYF TGTGCCAGCAGCTTGGACCAAGTATGGGGTATGGAGCAGTACTTC
TRBJ2-5 TRBV28 NA few CASSNIIGETQYF TGTGCCAGCAGTAACATAATAGGGGAGACCCAGTACTTC
TRBJ2-3 TRBV30 NA NA CAWSRPFATTDTQYF TGTGCCTGGAGTAGACCCTTCGCAACTACAGATACGCAGTATTTT
TRBJ2-2 TRBV7-2 NA NA CASSLARTGLGAGELFF TGTGCCAGCAGCTTAGCGAGAACCGGGCTTGGCGCCGGGGAGCTGTTTTTT
TRBJ2-7 TRBV4-3 NA NA CASSQGVLGRAIF TGCGCCAGCAGCCAAGGGGTTTTGGGCAGGGCTATCTTC
TRBJ2-5 TRBV4-1 TRBD1 many CASSRGTGGYQETQYF TGCGCCAGCAGCCGAGGGACAGGGGGGTACCAAGAGACCCAGTACTTC
TRBJ2-1 TRBV20-1 NA many CSANGAYNEQFF TGCAGTGCCAACGGCGCATACAATGAGCAGTTCTTC
TRBJ2-1 TRBV6-5 TRBD2 few CASRGSGEYNEQFF TGTGCCAGCAGAGGTAGCGGGGAATACAATGAGCAGTTCTTC
TRBJ2-1 TRBV28 NA NA CASRGVGENEQFF TGTGCCAGCAGAGGTGTCGGGGAAAATGAGCAGTTCTTC
TRBJ2-7 TRBV5-1 NA NA CASSFDLPYEQYF TGCGCCAGCAGCTTTGACCTCCCCTACGAGCAGTACTTC
TRBJ2-1 TRBV6-5 NA NA CASRRYNEEFF TGTGCCAGCAGACGCTACAATGAGGAGTTCTTC
TRBJ2-7 TRBV25-1 NA many CASSEAPSHEQYF TGTGCCAGCAGTGAAGCACCATCCCACGAGCAGTACTTC
TRBJ2-3 TRBV27 TRBD2 many CASSIGTSGRDTQYF TGTGCCAGCAGCATCGGGACTAGCGGGAGGGATACGCAGTATTTT
TRBJ2-5 TRBV12-3/TRBV12-4 TRBD1 NA CASSLSEGATQYF TGTGCCAGCAGTTTATCCGAGGGGGCGACCCAGTACTTC